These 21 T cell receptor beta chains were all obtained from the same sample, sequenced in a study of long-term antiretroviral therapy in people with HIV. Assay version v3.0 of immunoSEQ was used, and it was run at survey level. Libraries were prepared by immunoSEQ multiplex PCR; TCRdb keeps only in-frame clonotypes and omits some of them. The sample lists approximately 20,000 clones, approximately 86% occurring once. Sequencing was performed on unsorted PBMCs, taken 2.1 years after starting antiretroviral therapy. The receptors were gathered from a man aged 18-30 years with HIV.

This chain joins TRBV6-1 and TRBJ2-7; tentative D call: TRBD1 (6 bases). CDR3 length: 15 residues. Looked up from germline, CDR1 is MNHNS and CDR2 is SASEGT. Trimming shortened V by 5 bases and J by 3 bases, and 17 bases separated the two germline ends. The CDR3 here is CASSPYPGQNYEQYF. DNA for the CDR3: TGTGCCAGCAGTCCCTACCCAGGACAGAACTACGAGCAGTACTTC.

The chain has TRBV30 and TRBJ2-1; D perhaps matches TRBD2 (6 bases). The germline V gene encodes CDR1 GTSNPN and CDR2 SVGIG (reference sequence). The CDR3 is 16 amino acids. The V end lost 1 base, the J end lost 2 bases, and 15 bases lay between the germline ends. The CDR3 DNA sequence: TGTGCCTGGAGTGCAGACGGGAGCTGGCCCTACAATGAGCAGTTCTTC. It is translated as CAWSADGSWPYNEQFF.

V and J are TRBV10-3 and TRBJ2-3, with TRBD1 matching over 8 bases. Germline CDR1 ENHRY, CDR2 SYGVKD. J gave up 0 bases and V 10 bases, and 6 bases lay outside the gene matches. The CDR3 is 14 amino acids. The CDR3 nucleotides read TGTGCCAGCCAAACAGGGGGTAGCACAGATACGCAGTATTTT. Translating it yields CASQTGGSTDTQYF.

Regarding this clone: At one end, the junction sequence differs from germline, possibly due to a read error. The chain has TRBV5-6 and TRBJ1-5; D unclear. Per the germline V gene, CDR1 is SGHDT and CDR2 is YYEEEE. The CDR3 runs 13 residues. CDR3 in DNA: TGTGCCAGCAGCTTGGCTAGCGATCAGCCCCAGCATTTT. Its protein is CASSLASDQPQHF.

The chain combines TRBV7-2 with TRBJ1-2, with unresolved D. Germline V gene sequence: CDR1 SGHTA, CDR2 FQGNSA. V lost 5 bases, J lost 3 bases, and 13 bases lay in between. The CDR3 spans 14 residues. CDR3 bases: TGTGCCAGCAGCCACCCCCGGGGTTACTATGGCTACACCTTC. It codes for CASSHPRGYYGYTF.

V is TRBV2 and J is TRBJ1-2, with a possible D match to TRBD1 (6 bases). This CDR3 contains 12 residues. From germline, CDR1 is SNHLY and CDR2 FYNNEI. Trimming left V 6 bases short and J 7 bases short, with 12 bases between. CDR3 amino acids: CASRTGQLGYTF. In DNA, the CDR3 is TGTGCCAGCAGGACCGGACAGCTTGGCTACACCTTC.

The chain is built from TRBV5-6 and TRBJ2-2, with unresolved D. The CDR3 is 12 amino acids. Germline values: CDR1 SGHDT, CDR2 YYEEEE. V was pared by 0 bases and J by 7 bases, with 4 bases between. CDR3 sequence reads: CASSLGSGELFF. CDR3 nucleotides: TGTGCCAGCAGCTTGGGAAGCGGGGAGCTGTTTTTT.

CDR3 loop: CASSAQGGYTF. DNA of the CDR3: TGTGCCAGCAGCGCACAGGGCGGCTACACCTTC. J is TRBJ1-2 and V is TRBV6-5; maybe TRBD1 (6 bases). The CDR3 is 11 amino acids. Germline V lookup: CDR1 MNHEY, CDR2 SVGAGI. The V and J ends lost 6 bases and 8 bases respectively, with 10 bases between them.

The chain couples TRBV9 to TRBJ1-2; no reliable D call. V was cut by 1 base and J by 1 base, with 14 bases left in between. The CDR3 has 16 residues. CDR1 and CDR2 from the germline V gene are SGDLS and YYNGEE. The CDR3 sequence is CASSVNRRVGNYGYTF. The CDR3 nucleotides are TGTGCCAGCAGCGTAAATCGTCGGGTCGGTAACTATGGCTACACCTTC.

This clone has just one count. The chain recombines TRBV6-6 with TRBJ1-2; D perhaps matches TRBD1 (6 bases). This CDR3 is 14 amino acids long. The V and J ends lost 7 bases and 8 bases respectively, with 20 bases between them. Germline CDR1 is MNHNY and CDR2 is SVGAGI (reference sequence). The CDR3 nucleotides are TGTGCCAGCAACCTGGGGGGGCCCCGCTTGGGCTACACCTTC. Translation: CASNLGGPRLGYTF.

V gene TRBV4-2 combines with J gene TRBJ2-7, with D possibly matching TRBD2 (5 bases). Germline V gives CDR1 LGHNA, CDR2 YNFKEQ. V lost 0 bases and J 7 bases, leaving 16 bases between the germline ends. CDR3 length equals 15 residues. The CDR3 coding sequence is TGTGCCAGCAGCCAAGATAAATCCGACTCGGGGGAGCAGTACTTC. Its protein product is CASSQDKSDSGEQYF.

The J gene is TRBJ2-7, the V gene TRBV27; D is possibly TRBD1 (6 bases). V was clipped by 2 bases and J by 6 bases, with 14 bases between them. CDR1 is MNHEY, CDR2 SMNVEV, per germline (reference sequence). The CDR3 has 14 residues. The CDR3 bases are TGTGCCAGCAGTTTAGATACAGGGTACGGCGAGCAGTACTTC. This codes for CASSLDTGYGEQYF.

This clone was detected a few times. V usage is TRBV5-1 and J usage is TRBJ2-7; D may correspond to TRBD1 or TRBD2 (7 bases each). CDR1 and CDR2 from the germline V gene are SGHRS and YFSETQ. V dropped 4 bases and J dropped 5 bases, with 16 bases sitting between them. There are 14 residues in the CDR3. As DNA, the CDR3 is TGCGCCAGCAGCCGCAGCGGGACAGTGGACGAGCAGTACTTC. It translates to CASSRSGTVDEQYF.

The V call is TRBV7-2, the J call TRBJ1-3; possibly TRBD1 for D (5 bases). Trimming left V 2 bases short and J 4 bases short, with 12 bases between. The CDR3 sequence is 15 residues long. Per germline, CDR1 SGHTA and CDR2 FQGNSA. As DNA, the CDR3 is TGTGCCAGCAGCTTACAGATAGGGGACGGAAACACCATATATTTT. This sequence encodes CASSLQIGDGNTIYF.

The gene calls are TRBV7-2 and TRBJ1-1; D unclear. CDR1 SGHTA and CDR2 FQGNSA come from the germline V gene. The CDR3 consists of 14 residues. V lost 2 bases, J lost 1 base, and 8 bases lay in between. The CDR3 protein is CASSLSPPNTEAFF. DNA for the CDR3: TGTGCCAGCAGCTTAAGTCCACCGAACACTGAAGCTTTCTTT.

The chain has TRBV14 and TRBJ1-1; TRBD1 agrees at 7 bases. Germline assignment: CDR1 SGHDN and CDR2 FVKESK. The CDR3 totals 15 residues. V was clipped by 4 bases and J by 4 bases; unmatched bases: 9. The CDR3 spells CASSPPGQGGTEAFF. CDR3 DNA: TGTGCCAGCAGCCCCCCGGGGCAGGGGGGCACTGAAGCTTTCTTT.

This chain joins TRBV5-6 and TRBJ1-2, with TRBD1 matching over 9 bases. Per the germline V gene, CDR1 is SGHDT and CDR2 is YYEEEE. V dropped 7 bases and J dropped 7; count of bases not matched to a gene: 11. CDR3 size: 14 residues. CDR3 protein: CASRIQGARFGYTF. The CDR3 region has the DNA TGTGCCAGCCGCATACAGGGGGCGCGGTTTGGCTACACCTTC.

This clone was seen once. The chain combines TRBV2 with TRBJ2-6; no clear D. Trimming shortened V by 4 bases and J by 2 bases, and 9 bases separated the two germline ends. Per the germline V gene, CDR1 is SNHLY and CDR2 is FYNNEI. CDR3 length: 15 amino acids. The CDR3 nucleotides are TGTGCCAGCAGTGCTGATAGGGCTGGGGCCAACGTCCTGACTTTC. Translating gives CASSADRAGANVLTF.

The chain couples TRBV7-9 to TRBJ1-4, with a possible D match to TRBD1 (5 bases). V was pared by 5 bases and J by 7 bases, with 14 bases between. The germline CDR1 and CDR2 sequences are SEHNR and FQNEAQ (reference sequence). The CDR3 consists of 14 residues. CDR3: CASSDGTSSEKLFF. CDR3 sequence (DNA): TGTGCCAGCAGCGATGGGACCTCCAGTGAAAAACTGTTTTTT.

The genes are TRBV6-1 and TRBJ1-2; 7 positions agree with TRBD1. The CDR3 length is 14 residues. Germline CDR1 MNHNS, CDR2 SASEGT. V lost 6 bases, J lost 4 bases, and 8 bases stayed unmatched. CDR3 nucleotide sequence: TGTGCCAGCAGGACGTACAGGGGATCCTATGGCTACACCTTC. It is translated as CASRTYRGSYGYTF.

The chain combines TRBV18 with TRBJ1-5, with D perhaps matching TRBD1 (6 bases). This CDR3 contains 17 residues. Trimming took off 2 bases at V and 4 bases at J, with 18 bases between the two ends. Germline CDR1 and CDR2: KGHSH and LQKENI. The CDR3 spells CASSPAAGVLRNQPQHF. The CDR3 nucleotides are TGTGCCAGCTCACCAGCTGCAGGGGTATTGAGGAATCAGCCCCAGCATTTT. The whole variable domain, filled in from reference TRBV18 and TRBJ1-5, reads NAGVMQNPRHLVRRRGQEARLRCSPMKGHSHVYWYRQLPEEGLKFMVYLQKENIIDESGMPKERFSAEFPKEGPSILRIQQVVRGDSAAYFCASSPAAGVLRNQPQHFGDGTRLSIL.